The 27 T cell receptor beta chains presented below share a single source sample, sequenced in a study of cytomegalovirus exposure and HLA in healthy donors. The primer mix had 60 Vbeta and 13 Jbeta primers. Profiled with immunoSEQ multiplex PCR; TCRdb holds only in-frame clones, not every one. Its table records 150,000 or so clones. The specimen sequenced was PBMCs. These receptors were taken from a woman between 45 and 60 years old in good health and CMV-seronegative.

V and J are TRBV6-1 and TRBJ2-7, with 7 bases aligning to TRBD2. This CDR3 region has 15 residues. Germline CDR1 MNHNS, CDR2 SASEGT. After removal of 7 bases from V and 5 bases from J, the junction contained 14 bases not matched to a gene. In nucleotides, the CDR3 is TGTGCCAGCAACTATCCCGGGGGAGGGCGCCACGAGCAGTACTTC. It yields the protein CASNYPGGGRHEQYF.

The chain is built from TRBV19 and TRBJ1-1, with 8 bases aligning to TRBD1. Per the germline V gene, CDR1 is LNHDA and CDR2 is SQIVND (reference sequence). V gave up 8 bases and J gave up 3 bases; unmatched junction bases: 8. The CDR3 runs to 14 residues. CDR3 DNA: TGTGCCAGTCTACAGGGGGGGAGTTACACTGAAGCTTTCTTT. Its translation is CASLQGGSYTEAFF.

The chain links TRBV6-6 to TRBJ2-7; TRBD2 matches at 9 bases. V lost 8 bases to trimming and J lost 3 bases; unmatched junction nucleotides: 11. Germline V gene sequence: CDR1 MNHNY, CDR2 SVGAGI (reference sequence). The CDR3 is made up of 15 amino acids. The CDR3: CASSPGGRGYYEQYF. The CDR3 region has the DNA TGTGCCAGCTCTCCTGGCGGGAGGGGGTACTACGAGCAGTACTTC.

V usage is TRBV6-5 and J usage is TRBJ2-7, with a possible D match to TRBD2 (7 bases). Trimming stripped 5 bases from V and 6 bases from J, with 17 bases between. Germline loops: CDR1 MNHEY, CDR2 SVGAGI. This CDR3 region has 14 residues. Written as DNA, the CDR3 is TGTGCCAGCAGTGCGCCCGGGGGGCGCCCCGAGCAGTACTTC. This codes for CASSAPGGRPEQYF.

This CDR3 is CASTGAGTETQYF. In DNA, the CDR3 is TGTGCCAGCACAGGGGCAGGCACGGAGACCCAGTACTTC. The genes are TRBV6-1 and TRBJ2-5, with a weak D call TRBD1 (6 bases). Germline-derived CDR1 and CDR2 are MNHNS and SASEGT. The CDR3 has 13 residues. V lost 7 bases and J lost 5, with 14 bases in between.

The rearrangement joins TRBV2 to TRBJ2-6; no firm D call. Per germline, CDR1 SNHLY and CDR2 FYNNEI. V lost 6 bases, J lost 0 bases, and 9 bases lay in between. The CDR3 consists of 15 residues. This CDR3 reads CASSRLNSGANVLTF. CDR3 DNA sequence: TGTGCCAGCAGCAGACTGAACTCTGGGGCCAACGTCCTGACTTTC.

The rearrangement links TRBV28 to TRBJ1-2; no firm D call. CDR1 is MDHEN and CDR2 is SYDVKM in the germline V gene. This CDR3 has 11 amino acids. Trimming pared 4 bases from V and 8 bases from J, leaving 8 bases between. Here the CDR3 reads CASSSPMGYTF. Here the CDR3 DNA reads TGTGCCAGCAGTTCCCCTATGGGCTACACCTTC.

The chain is built from TRBV30 and TRBJ1-1; weak D call: TRBD1 (5 bases). The germline V gene encodes CDR1 GTSNPN and CDR2 SVGIG (reference sequence). V shed 1 base and J shed 0 bases, with 18 bases lying between them. The CDR3 totals 17 residues. This CDR3 reads CAWSGVKQVLMNTEAFF. CDR3 in DNA: TGTGCCTGGAGTGGGGTCAAACAGGTCCTCATGAACACTGAAGCTTTCTTT.

The chain carries TRBV27 and TRBJ1-2; D possibly corresponds to TRBD1 (6 bases). V was clipped by 5 bases and J by 4 bases, with 17 bases between them. Germline V gene sequence: CDR1 MNHEY, CDR2 SMNVEV (reference sequence). The CDR3 sequence is 15 residues long. The CDR3 here is CASSKGQPGPYGYTF. CDR3 DNA sequence: TGTGCCAGCAGTAAAGGACAGCCGGGGCCCTATGGCTACACCTTC.

The genes are TRBV4-3 and TRBJ2-7, with D possibly matching TRBD2 (7 bases). CDR3 length: 14 residues. Germline V CDR1 and CDR2: LGHNA, YSLEER. V was cut by 1 base and J by 6 bases, with 13 bases left in between. The CDR3 sequence is CASSQGGGAGEQYF. The CDR3 bases are TGCGCCAGCAGCCAAGGGGGGGGCGCGGGCGAGCAGTACTTC.

The rearrangement uses TRBV29-1 and TRBJ2-2; 7 bases align to TRBD2. J was trimmed by 5 bases and V by 7 bases; bases with no gene match: 4. The germline CDR1 and CDR2 sequences are SQVTM and ANQGSEA. This CDR3 region has 12 residues. This chain's CDR3 is CSGSGGTGELFF. The DNA for the CDR3 is TGCAGCGGCTCCGGGGGGACCGGGGAGCTGTTTTTT.

The chain links TRBV4-1 to TRBJ2-4; 7 bases are a match to TRBD1. With V trimmed by 1 base and J by 0 bases, 3 bases remained unmatched. Germline V lookup: CDR1 MGHRA, CDR2 YSYEKL. The CDR3 extends over 16 amino acids. CDR3 sequence reads: CASSQGGTVAKNIQYF. The CDR3 DNA is TGCGCCAGCAGCCAAGGTGGGACAGTAGCCAAAAACATTCAGTACTTC.

This rearrangement joins TRBV19 to TRBJ1-4; D remains unclear. The CDR3 consists of 15 residues. The germline gives CDR1 LNHDA, CDR2 SQIVND (reference sequence). Trimming left V 3 bases short and J 3 bases short, with 11 bases between. CDR3 in amino acids: CASSIRLLSNEKLFF. DNA for the CDR3: TGTGCCAGTAGTATCCGACTACTCTCTAATGAAAAACTGTTTTTT.

This chain joins TRBV6-7 and TRBJ2-7; D perhaps matches TRBD1 (6 bases). TRBV6-7 is sorted into the ORF group, with uncertain function. The CDR3 consists of 13 residues. V was shortened by 7 bases and J by 6 bases, with 16 bases between the two germline ends. The CDR3 spells CASIRQVLIEQYF. The CDR3 DNA reads as TGTGCCAGCATTAGACAGGTCCTCATCGAGCAGTACTTC.

This chain joins TRBV30 and TRBJ1-6, with unresolved D. Germline CDR1 reads GTSNPN; CDR2 reads SVGIG (reference sequence). The CDR3 has 13 residues. The CDR3 sequence: CAAGMARASPLHF. As DNA, the CDR3 is TGTGCGGCTGGAATGGCGAGGGCTTCACCCCTCCACTTT. Together with reference TRBV30 and TRBJ1-6, the CDR3 gives the full variable domain: SQTIHQWPATLVQPVGSPLSLECTVEGTSNPNLYWYRQAAGRGLQLLFYSVGIGQISSEVPQNLSASRPQDRQFILSSKKLLLSDSGFYLCAAGMARASPLHFGNGTRLTVT.

This sequence joins TRBV6-5 and TRBJ1-2; D remains ambiguous. This CDR3 is 13 amino acids long. V was shortened by 2 bases and J by 6 bases, with 10 bases between the two germline ends. Germline-derived CDR1 and CDR2 are MNHEY and SVGAGI. The CDR3 protein is CASSYEDTDGYTF. The CDR3 DNA reads TGTGCCAGCAGTTACGAAGATACAGATGGCTACACCTTC.

This chain joins TRBV28 and TRBJ1-2; TRBD1 is a possible D gene (5 bases). The CDR3 length is 15 residues. The germline V and J ends were trimmed by 8 bases and 3 bases, with 19 bases remaining between them. The germline V gene encodes CDR1 MDHEN and CDR2 SYDVKM. The CDR3 bases are TGTGCCAGCGATAACTCTCCAAGGGGATACTATGGCTACACCTTC. It is translated as CASDNSPRGYYGYTF.

J is TRBJ1-3 and V is TRBV2, with TRBD1 matching 11 bases. Per germline, CDR1 SNHLY and CDR2 FYNNEI. This CDR3 has 13 amino acids. Trimming took 5 bases from V and 8 from J; bases not matched to a gene: 2. The CDR3 DNA follows: TGTGCCAGCAGTCGGGACAGGGGGGACACCATATATTTT. The encoded protein is CASSRDRGDTIYF.

The V call is TRBV28, the J call TRBJ1-1; D is perhaps TRBD1 (5 bases). Germline V gene lookup returns CDR1 MDHEN and CDR2 SYDVKM. This CDR3 comprises 16 residues. Trimming removed 7 bases from V and 2 bases from J, with 20 bases in between. The CDR3 coding sequence is TGTGCCAGCACCCTCGGACGAACAGGTATCAACACTGAAGCTTTCTTT. This codes for CASTLGRTGINTEAFF.

DNA of the CDR3: TGCGCCAGCAGCATGTGGGGCGGCCAAGAGACCCAGTACTTC. Translated, it gives CASSMWGGQETQYF. This chain connects TRBV5-1 to TRBJ2-5; TRBD1 is a possible D gene (5 bases). This CDR3 has 14 residues. V was shortened by 4 bases and J by 1 base, with 11 bases between the two germline ends. The germline V gene encodes CDR1 SGHRS and CDR2 YFSETQ.

CDR3 residues: CASSNGLFVAKNIQYF. The CDR3 nucleotides are TGTGCCAGCAGCAACGGACTTTTTGTAGCCAAAAACATTCAGTACTTC. V and J are TRBV7-8 and TRBJ2-4, with a weak D call TRBD2 (5 bases). The length of the CDR3 is 16 residues. Trimming left V 5 bases short and J 0 bases short, with 14 bases between. The germline V gene encodes CDR1 SGHVS and CDR2 FQNEAQ.

The chain carries TRBV9 and TRBJ2-2; D remains unclear. V lost 0 bases and J 3 bases, leaving 3 bases between the germline ends. The CDR3 runs to 13 residues. Germline V gene lookup returns CDR1 SGDLS and CDR2 YYNGEE. DNA for the CDR3: TGTGCCAGCAGCGTAGCATACACCGGGGAGCTGTTTTTT. Its translation: CASSVAYTGELFF. The full variable domain, completed using reference TRBV9 and TRBJ2-2, is DSGVTQTPKHLITATGQRVTLRCSPRSGDLSVYWYQQSLDQGLQFLIQYYNGEERAKGNILERFSAQQFPDLHSELNLSSLELGDSALYFCASSVAYTGELFFGEGSRLTVL.

The chain carries TRBV4-3 and TRBJ2-1; 10 bases align to TRBD2. V lost 6 bases, J lost 3 bases, and 5 bases stayed unmatched. There are 15 residues in the CDR3. From germline, CDR1 is LGHNA and CDR2 YSLEER. The CDR3 DNA follows: TGCGCCAGCAGTCTTAAGCGGGAGGGCTACAATGAGCAGTTCTTC. Its translation is CASSLKREGYNEQFF.

The CDR3 loop is CASSMAGAAHTEAFF. The CDR3 DNA is TGTGCCAGTAGTATGGCGGGAGCCGCGCACACTGAAGCTTTCTTT. This chain links TRBV19 with TRBJ1-1; no clear D. The CDR3 is 15 amino acids. Germline values: CDR1 LNHDA, CDR2 SQIVND (reference sequence). The ends were cut back, 3 bases at V and 3 bases at J, with 14 bases in the middle.

The chain couples TRBV7-2 to TRBJ2-7; no firm D call. The CDR3 covers 12 residues. Trimming stripped 2 bases from V and 6 bases from J, with 8 bases between. Looked up from germline, CDR1 is SGHTA and CDR2 is FQGNSA. The CDR3 region is CASSLFPPEQYF. The CDR3 region has the DNA TGTGCCAGCAGCTTATTCCCTCCCGAGCAGTACTTC.

The chain recombines TRBV19 with TRBJ1-1, with D unclear. Trimming took 1 base from V and 2 from J, leaving 11 bases between them. Germline loops: CDR1 LNHDA, CDR2 SQIVND (reference sequence). This CDR3 is built from 15 residues. The CDR3 is CASSIGGGTNTEAFF. CDR3 coding DNA: TGTGCCAGTAGTATAGGCGGAGGTACTAACACTGAAGCTTTCTTT.

J is TRBJ2-5 and V is TRBV5-4; D may be TRBD1 (5 bases). There are 14 residues in the CDR3. Germline lookup yields CDR1 SGHNT and CDR2 YYREEE (reference sequence). V was pared by 1 base and J by 3 bases, with 10 bases between. Here the CDR3 reads CASSLRGREETQYF. The CDR3 coding sequence is TGTGCCAGCAGCTTGAGAGGCAGGGAAGAGACCCAGTACTTC.